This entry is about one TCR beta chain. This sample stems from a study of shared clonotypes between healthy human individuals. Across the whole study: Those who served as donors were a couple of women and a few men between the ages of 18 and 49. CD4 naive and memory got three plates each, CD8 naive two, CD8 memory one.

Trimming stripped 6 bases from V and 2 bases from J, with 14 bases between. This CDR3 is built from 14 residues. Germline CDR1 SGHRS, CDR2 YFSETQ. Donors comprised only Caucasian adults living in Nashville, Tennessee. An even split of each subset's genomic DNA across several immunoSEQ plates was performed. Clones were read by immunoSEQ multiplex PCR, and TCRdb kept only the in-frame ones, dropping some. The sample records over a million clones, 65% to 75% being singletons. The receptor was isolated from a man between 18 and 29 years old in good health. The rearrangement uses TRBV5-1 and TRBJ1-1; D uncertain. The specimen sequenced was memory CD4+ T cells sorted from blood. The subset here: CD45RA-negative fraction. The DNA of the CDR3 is TGCGCCAGCACCCTATCCGGTATAAACACTGAAGCTTTCTTT. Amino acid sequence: CASTLSGINTEAFF.